This T cell receptor beta chain was sequenced during a study of blood T cell repertoires in COVID-19. This CDR3 is built from 13 residues. Germline CDR1 reads SQVTM; CDR2 reads ANQGSEA. V dropped 4 bases and J dropped 4 bases, with 10 bases sitting between them. This clone was counted a single time. Original data processing: Nucleated cell counts were estimated from reference gene primer amplification. Measured with immunoSEQ multiplex PCR; TCRdb has only the in-frame clones, and not every one. V and J calls and clone size come straight from that table; D and trimming were deduced from the DNA. Of about half a million clones in the sample, 70% to 90% were seen once.

Sequencing was performed on PBMCs or T cells enriched from blood (not recorded which). The sequence came from a woman aged 60-75 years who had recovered from COVID-19. This chain uses TRBV29-1 with TRBJ2-2; D remains ambiguous. The CDR3 sequence: CSVGSFATGELFF. Here the CDR3 DNA reads TGCAGCGTTGGGAGTTTCGCCACCGGGGAGCTGTTTTTT.